The next 20 T cell receptor beta chains were all read from a single sample in a study of cytomegalovirus exposure and HLA in healthy donors (dated by TCRdb to 2015 to 2018). The method was the immunoSEQ multiplex PCR assay. For the multiplex PCR, a mixture combining 60 forward primers for TCR Vbeta segments and 13 reverse primers for TCR Jbeta segments was used. TCRdb's version of the immuneACCESS table is confined to in-frame rearrangements and falls short of the full clone set. An unresolved V gene accounts for under half of the shortfall where checked; the remainder is of unknown origin. The sample contains 200,000 to 250,000 clones, 80% to 85% of them found a single time. The top ten clones comprise roughly 0.75% of the sample. Sequencing was performed on PBMCs. The receptor set was obtained from a boy younger than 10 in good health and CMV-seronegative.

The rearrangement uses TRBV27 and TRBJ1-5; maybe TRBD1 (5 bases). Germline lookup yields CDR1 MNHEY and CDR2 SMNVEV (reference sequence). CDR3 length: 14 amino acids. The ends were cut back, 5 bases at V and 1 base at J, with 9 bases in the middle. The CDR3 protein is CASSGGGSNQPQHF. The CDR3 DNA sequence: TGTGCCAGCAGTGGGGGGGGGAGCAATCAGCCCCAGCATTTT.

CDR3 region: CASSFGTHREETQYF. DNA for the CDR3: TGTGCCAGCAGCTTTGGTACACACAGAGAAGAGACCCAGTACTTC. This rearrangement joins TRBV11-2 to TRBJ2-5; D remains ambiguous. Trimming cost V 3 bases and J 3 bases, with 14 bases left between them. Germline V gene lookup returns CDR1 SGHAT and CDR2 FQNNGV. This CDR3 has 15 residues.

The table lists this clone with a count of one. This sequence joins TRBV30 and TRBJ2-7; 9 bases map to TRBD2. Per germline, CDR1 GTSNPN and CDR2 SVGIG (reference sequence). With 1 base clipped from V and 0 bases from J, the junction kept 4 bases outside the gene matches. This CDR3 comprises 15 residues. CDR3 DNA sequence: TGTGCCTGGAGTGGACTAGCGGTTCTCTCCTACGAGCAGTACTTC. It is translated as CAWSGLAVLSYEQYF.

The chain uses TRBV2 and TRBJ1-3; possibly TRBD1 for D (5 bases). The germline V gene has CDR1 SNHLY and CDR2 FYNNEI. Trimming shortened V by 7 bases and J by 7 bases, and 11 bases separated the two germline ends. This CDR3 is 12 amino acids long. This CDR3 is CASKARGNTIYF. As DNA, the CDR3 is TGTGCCAGCAAGGCACGGGGGAACACCATATATTTT.

The V call is TRBV20-1, the J call TRBJ1-2, with 7 bases identical to TRBD1. The V gene's germline CDR1 is DFQATT and CDR2 SNEGSKA (reference sequence). The CDR3 length is 11 residues. CDR3 nucleotide sequence: TGCAGCCAAGGGGGCGCTTATGGCTACACCTTC. Amino acids: CSQGGAYGYTF.

This clone was seen a few times. The chain links TRBV29-1 to TRBJ2-7; D is undetermined. Trimming took off 4 bases at V and 2 bases at J, with 15 bases between the two ends. Per germline, CDR1 SQVTM and CDR2 ANQGSEA. This CDR3 has 14 residues. The CDR3 DNA is TGCAGCGTTGCCGGGTCCACCGGAGCCTACGAGCAGTACTTC. Translating gives CSVAGSTGAYEQYF.

The V and J genes are TRBV18 and TRBJ1-1; D call uncertain. V lost 1 base and J 4 bases, leaving 10 bases between the germline ends. The length of the CDR3 is 14 residues. CDR1 and CDR2 (germline): KGHSH, LQKENI. The CDR3 DNA follows: TGTGCCAGCTCACCACGAGTTGGTACCACTGAAGCTTTCTTT. This encodes CASSPRVGTTEAFF.

The chain has TRBV20-1 and TRBJ2-3; D might be TRBD2 (6 bases). Trimming left V 4 bases short and J 11 bases short, with 13 bases between. The CDR3 length is 11 residues. Germline loops: CDR1 DFQATT, CDR2 SNEGSKA (reference sequence). The CDR3 spells CSATGRGGQYF. As DNA, the CDR3 is TGCAGTGCTACCGGGCGGGGTGGGCAGTATTTT.

Only a few counts were recorded for this clone. The chain's CDR3 is CASSHGPSYNEQFF. As DNA, the CDR3 is TGCGCCAGCAGCCATGGGCCATCCTACAATGAGCAGTTCTTC. This chain joins TRBV4-1 and TRBJ2-1; D is undetermined. The V end lost 3 bases, the J end lost 1 base, and 7 bases lay between the germline ends. The germline CDR1 and CDR2 sequences are MGHRA and YSYEKL. This CDR3 has 14 amino acids.

This chain joins TRBV30 and TRBJ2-6, with D maybe TRBD2 (7 bases). Germline-derived CDR1 and CDR2 are GTSNPN and SVGIG (reference sequence). The V gene lost 0 bases and the J gene lost 4 bases, with 10 bases spanning the gap. The CDR3 runs 15 residues. CDR3 sequence reads: CAWSVGGVGANVLTF. The CDR3 DNA sequence: TGTGCCTGGAGTGTAGGGGGGGTCGGGGCCAACGTCCTGACTTTC.

This chain joins TRBV4-1 and TRBJ1-1; D may be TRBD1 (6 bases). CDR1 MGHRA and CDR2 YSYEKL come from the germline V gene. Trimming pared 0 bases from V and 0 bases from J, leaving 11 bases between. CDR3 length: 16 residues. The CDR3 region is CASSQDPQGLNTEAFF. CDR3 sequence (DNA): TGCGCCAGCAGCCAAGATCCCCAGGGGTTGAACACTGAAGCTTTCTTT.

This clone was seen a few times. This chain links TRBV2 with TRBJ2-7, with 10 positions matching TRBD1. V dropped 10 bases and J dropped 5; count of bases not matched to a gene: 8. This CDR3 comprises 13 residues. Germline V CDR1 and CDR2: SNHLY, FYNNEI. This CDR3 reads CATHRDRGHEQYF. For the CDR3, the DNA is TGTGCCACCCACCGGGACAGGGGTCACGAGCAGTACTTC.

The V gene is TRBV7-9, the J gene TRBJ2-3; TRBD2 agrees at 11 bases. V shed 2 bases and J 3 bases; nucleotides not matched to a gene: 4. The CDR3 has 16 residues. Germline V CDR1 and CDR2: SEHNR, FQNEAQ (reference sequence). CDR3 protein: CASSLLLAGVTDTQYF. CDR3 in DNA: TGTGCCAGCAGCTTATTACTAGCGGGAGTGACAGATACGCAGTATTTT.

The chain uses TRBV13 and TRBJ2-5; 7 bases are a match to TRBD1. Germline CDR1 is PRHDT and CDR2 is FYEKMQ (reference sequence). With V trimmed by 5 bases and J by 5 bases, 8 bases remained unmatched. This CDR3 is built from 14 residues. CDR3 protein: CASSDRDREETQYF. The CDR3 DNA follows: TGTGCCAGCAGCGACCGGGACAGAGAGGAGACCCAGTACTTC.

Details on this clone: Additional DNA sequences in this sample encode the identical CDR3. The chain joins TRBV9 to TRBJ2-7, with D uncertain. The CDR3 is 14 amino acids. Trimming cost V 0 bases and J 1 base, with 8 bases left between them. Germline CDR1 reads SGDLS; CDR2 reads YYNGEE. The CDR3, as DNA: TGTGCCAGCAGCGTAGGTGCAGGTTCCTACGAGCAGTACTTC. Translated: CASSVGAGSYEQYF.

The genes are TRBV15 and TRBJ1-5, with TRBD1 as a possible D gene (5 bases). The CDR3 is 14 residues long. Trimming left V 3 bases short and J 4 bases short, with 10 bases between. Germline V gene lookup returns CDR1 LNHNV and CDR2 YYDKDF (reference sequence). CDR3 loop: CATSRSRGNQPQHF. The DNA for the CDR3 is TGTGCCACCAGCAGGAGCCGGGGGAATCAGCCCCAGCATTTT.

The V gene is TRBV30, the J gene TRBJ1-5; D perhaps matches TRBD1 (5 bases). Germline assignment: CDR1 GTSNPN and CDR2 SVGIG (reference sequence). The V gene lost 4 bases and the J gene lost 1 base, with 11 bases spanning the gap. The CDR3 has 14 amino acids. This chain's CDR3 is CAWNPGLSNQPQHF. Written as DNA, the CDR3 is TGTGCCTGGAACCCAGGGTTAAGCAATCAGCCCCAGCATTTT.

J is TRBJ1-2 and V is TRBV29-1, with no clear D. The germline V and J ends were trimmed by 5 bases and 8 bases, with 18 bases remaining between them. The germline V gene has CDR1 SQVTM and CDR2 ANQGSEA. The length of the CDR3 is 13 residues. The CDR3 region has the DNA TGCAGCGTTCACGGGAAGCTCTCGGGGGGCTACACCTTC. It specifies CSVHGKLSGGYTF.

V usage is TRBV30 and J usage is TRBJ2-7; 10 bases are a match to TRBD2. Trimming took 5 bases from V and 3 from J; bases not matched to a gene: 7. Germline values: CDR1 GTSNPN, CDR2 SVGIG (reference sequence). The CDR3 is made up of 14 amino acids. CDR3 DNA: TGTGCCTGGTTAGCGGGAGGTTCGGGCTACGAGCAGTACTTC. Translating it yields CAWLAGGSGYEQYF.

V usage is TRBV10-1 and J usage is TRBJ2-3, with TRBD1 as a possible D gene (5 bases). The V end lost 0 bases, the J end lost 1 base, and 11 bases lay between the germline ends. In germline, CDR1 is WNHNN, CDR2 SYGVQD (reference sequence). This CDR3 contains 16 residues. Here the CDR3 reads CASSESDLGGTDTQYF. The CDR3 nucleotides are TGCGCCAGCAGTGAGTCCGATTTAGGGGGCACAGATACGCAGTATTTT.